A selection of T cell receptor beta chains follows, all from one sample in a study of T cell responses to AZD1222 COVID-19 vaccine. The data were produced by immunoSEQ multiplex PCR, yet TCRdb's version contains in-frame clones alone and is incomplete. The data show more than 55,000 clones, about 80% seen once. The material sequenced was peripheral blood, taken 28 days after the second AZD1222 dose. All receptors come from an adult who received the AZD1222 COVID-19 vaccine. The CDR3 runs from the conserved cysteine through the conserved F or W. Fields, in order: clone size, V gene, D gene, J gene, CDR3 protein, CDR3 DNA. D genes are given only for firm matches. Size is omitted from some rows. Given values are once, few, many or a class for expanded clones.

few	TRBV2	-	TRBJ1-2	CASSTSLPSVGGYTF	TGTGCCAGCAGTACCAGCCTACCAAGTGTAGGTGGCTACACCTTC
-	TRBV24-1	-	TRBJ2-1	CATSDLRGSSYNEQFF	TGTGCCACCAGTGATTTACGAGGCAGCTCCTACAATGAGCAGTTCTTC
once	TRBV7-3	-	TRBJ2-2	CASSKLIGTGELFF	TGTGCCAGCAGTAAGCTTATCGGCACCGGGGAGCTGTTTTTT
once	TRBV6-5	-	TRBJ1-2	CASSYSSGEGYTF	TGTGCCAGCAGTTACAGCAGTGGAGAGGGCTACACCTTC
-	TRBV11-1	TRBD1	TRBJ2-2	CASSFGQGNTGELFF	TGTGCCAGCAGCTTCGGACAGGGGAACACCGGGGAGCTGTTTTTT
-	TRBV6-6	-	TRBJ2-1	CASSYQHWQFF	TGTGCCAGCAGTTACCAGCATTGGCAGTTCTTC
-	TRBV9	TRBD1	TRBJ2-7	CASSSTGVPTYEQYF	TGTGCCAGCAGCTCCACAGGGGTCCCCACCTACGAGCAGTACTTC
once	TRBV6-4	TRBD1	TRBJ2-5	CASRDRGHQETQYF	TGTGCCAGCAGGGACAGGGGGCATCAAGAGACCCAGTACTTC
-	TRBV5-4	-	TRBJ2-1	CASSRPPLGGAYNEQFF	TGTGCCAGCAGCCGACCACCCCTGGGGGGGGCATACAATGAGCAGTTCTTC
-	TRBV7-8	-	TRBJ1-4	CASSFVPQGGLFF	TGTGCCAGCAGCTTCGTGCCCCAGGGAGGGCTGTTTTTT
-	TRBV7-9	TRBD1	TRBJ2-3	CASSPRTGGGGTDTQYF	TGTGCCAGCAGCCCCCGGACAGGGGGTGGCGGAACAGATACGCAGTATTTT
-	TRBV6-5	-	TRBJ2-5	CASNRGPYQETQYF	TGTGCCAGCAACCGGGGTCCCTACCAAGAGACCCAGTACTTC
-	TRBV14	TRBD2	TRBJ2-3	CASSLRGVTDTQYF	TGTGCCAGCAGCCTTCGGGGGGTCACAGATACGCAGTATTTT
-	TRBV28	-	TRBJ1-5	CASSFLGGLSNQPQHF	TGTGCCAGCAGTTTCCTCGGGGGGTTAAGCAATCAGCCCCAGCATTTT
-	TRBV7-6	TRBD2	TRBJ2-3	CASSLVVAGGLPDTQYF	TGTGCCAGCAGCTTAGTAGTAGCGGGGGGGCTCCCAGATACGCAGTATTTT
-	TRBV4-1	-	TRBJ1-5	CASSQDTGQPQHF	TGCGCCAGCAGCCAAGATACGGGTCAGCCCCAGCATTTT
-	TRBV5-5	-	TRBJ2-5	CASSRGRARKETQYF	TGTGCCAGCAGCCGTGGGCGTGCGAGGAAGGAGACCCAGTACTTC
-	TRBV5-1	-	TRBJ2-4	CASSMGQGLDIQYF	TGCGCCAGCAGCATGGGGCAGGGTTTAGACATTCAGTACTTC
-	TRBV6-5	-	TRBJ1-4	CASSSTETNEKLFF	TGTGCCAGCAGCTCGACAGAGACTAATGAAAAACTGTTTTTT
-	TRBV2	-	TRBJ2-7	CASSVEGVSSYEQYF	TGTGCCAGCAGTGTGGAGGGGGTCAGCTCCTACGAGCAGTACTTC
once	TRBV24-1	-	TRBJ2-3	CATSDSADGRDTQYF	TGTGCCACCAGTGATTCCGCGGACGGAAGAGATACGCAGTATTTT
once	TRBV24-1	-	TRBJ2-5	CATSDLCLGEDF	TGTGCCACCAGTGATTTGTGCTTAGGGGAGGACTTC
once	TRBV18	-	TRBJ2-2	CASSGDTGELFF	TGTGCCAGCTCAGGGGACACCGGGGAGCTGTTTTTT
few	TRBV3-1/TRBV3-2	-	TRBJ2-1	CASSQAQGSYNEQFF	TGTGCCAGCAGCCAAGCGCAGGGGTCCTACAATGAGCAGTTCTTC
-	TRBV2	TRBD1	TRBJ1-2	CASITQGQAWDGYTF	TGTGCCAGCATCACCCAGGGACAGGCCTGGGATGGCTACACCTTC
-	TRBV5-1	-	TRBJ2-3	CASSWGLNEKDTQYF	TGCGCCAGCAGCTGGGGACTGAACGAAAAAGATACGCAGTATTTT
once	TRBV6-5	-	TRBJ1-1	CASSYPTGGTEAFF	TGTGCCAGCAGTTATCCCACGGGGGGCACTGAAGCTTTCTTT
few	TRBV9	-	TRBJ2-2	CASSPTGQIRGELFF	TGTGCCAGCAGTCCAACCGGACAGATCCGCGGGGAGCTGTTTTTT
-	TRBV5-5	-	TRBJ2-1	CASSLTGGQHNEQFF	TGTGCCAGCAGCTTGACGGGGGGCCAGCACAATGAGCAGTTCTTC
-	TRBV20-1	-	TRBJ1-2	CSARPGNTF	TGCAGTGCTAGACCAGGGAACACCTTC
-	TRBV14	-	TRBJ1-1	CASSRGGGYTEAFF	TGTGCCAGCAGCCGAGGGGGGGGTTACACTGAAGCTTTCTTT
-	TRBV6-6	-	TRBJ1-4	CASSPRGGGAWHEKLFF	TGTGCCAGCAGTCCCCGGGGTGGGGGGGCTTGGCACGAAAAACTGTTTTTT
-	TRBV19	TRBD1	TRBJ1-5	CASSIGDRGVSNQPQHF	TGTGCCAGTAGTATAGGGGACAGGGGGGTTAGCAATCAGCCCCAGCATTTT
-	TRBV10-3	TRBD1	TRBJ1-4	CAISAGTGEDEKLFF	TGTGCCATCAGTGCGGGGACAGGGGAGGATGAAAAACTGTTTTTT
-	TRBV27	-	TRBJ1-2	CASSPNRDGHYTF	TGTGCCAGCAGTCCGAACAGGGACGGGCACTACACCTTC
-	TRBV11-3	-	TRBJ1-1	CASSLRQNTEAFF	TGTGCCAGCAGCTTAAGACAGAACACTGAAGCTTTCTTT
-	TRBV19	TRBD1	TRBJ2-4	CATQTGEGKNIQYF	TGTGCCACTCAGACAGGGGAAGGCAAAAACATTCAGTACTTC
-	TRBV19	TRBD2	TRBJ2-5	CASSIGVAGGEETQYF	TGTGCCAGTAGTATAGGAGTAGCGGGGGGGGAAGAGACCCAGTACTTC
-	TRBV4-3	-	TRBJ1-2	CASSQDLVSYGYTF	TGCGCCAGCAGCCAAGATCTCGTCTCCTATGGCTACACCTTC
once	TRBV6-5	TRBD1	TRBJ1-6	CASSYLGGENSPLHF	TGTGCCAGCAGTTACCTAGGGGGCGAGAATTCACCCCTCCACTTT
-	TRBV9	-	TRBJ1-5	CASSVAVAGGQPQHF	TGTGCCAGCAGCGTAGCCGTGGCAGGCGGCCAGCCCCAGCATTTT
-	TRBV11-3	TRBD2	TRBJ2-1	CASSFNGGAYNEQFF	TGTGCCAGCAGCTTTAACGGGGGGGCCTACAATGAGCAGTTCTTC
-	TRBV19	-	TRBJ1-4	CASSIDLSGRSNEKLFF	TGTGCCAGTAGTATAGATCTATCGGGCAGGAGTAATGAAAAACTGTTTTTT
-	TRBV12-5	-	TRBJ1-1	CASGLAGDTEAFF	TGTGCTAGTGGTTTGGCCGGGGACACTGAAGCTTTCTTT
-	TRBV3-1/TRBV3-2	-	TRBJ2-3	CASSLESDTQYF	TGTGCCAGCAGCCTAGAGTCAGATACGCAGTATTTT
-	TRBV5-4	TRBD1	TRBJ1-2	CASSLQGVRGYGYTF	TGTGCCAGCAGCTTACAGGGGGTACGGGGCTATGGCTACACCTTC
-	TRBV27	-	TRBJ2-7	CASSSGLEQYF	TGTGCCAGCAGCTCAGGTCTCGAGCAGTACTTC
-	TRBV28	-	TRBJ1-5	CASRYTRTVNQPQHF	TGTGCCAGCAGGTATACTCGGACGGTCAATCAGCCCCAGCATTTT
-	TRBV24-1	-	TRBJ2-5	CATSDSSPPREETQYF	TGTGCCACCAGTGATTCCAGTCCACCTCGGGAAGAGACCCAGTACTTC
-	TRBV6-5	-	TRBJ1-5	CASTVRDQPQHF	TGTGCCAGCACCGTCAGGGATCAGCCCCAGCATTTT
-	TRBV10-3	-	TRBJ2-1	CAISENANEQFF	TGTGCCATCAGTGAGAATGCGAATGAGCAGTTCTTC